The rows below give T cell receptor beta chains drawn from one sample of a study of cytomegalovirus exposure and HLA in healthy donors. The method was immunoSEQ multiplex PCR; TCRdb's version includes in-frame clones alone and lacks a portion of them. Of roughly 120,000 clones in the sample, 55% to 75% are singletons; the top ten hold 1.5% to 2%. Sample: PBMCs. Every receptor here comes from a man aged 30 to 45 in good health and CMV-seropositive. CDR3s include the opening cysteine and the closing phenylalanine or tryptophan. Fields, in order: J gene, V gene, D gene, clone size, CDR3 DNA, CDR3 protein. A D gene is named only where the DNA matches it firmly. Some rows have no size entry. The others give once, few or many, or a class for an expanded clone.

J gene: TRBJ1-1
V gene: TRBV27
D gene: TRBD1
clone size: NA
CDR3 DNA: TGTGCCAGCAGTAAACAGGGGGCGGAGAACACTGAAGCTTTCTTT
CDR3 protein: CASSKQGAENTEAFF

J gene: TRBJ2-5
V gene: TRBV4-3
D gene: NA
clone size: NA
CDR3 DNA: TGCGCCAGCAGCCAAGATGGGTCGGAGGGGGAGACCCAGTACTTC
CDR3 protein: CASSQDGSEGETQYF

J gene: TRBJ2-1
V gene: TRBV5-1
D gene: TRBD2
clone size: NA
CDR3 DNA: TGCGCCAGCTTCGGTAGCGGGAGTAGCGATGAGCAGTTCTTC
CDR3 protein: CASFGSGSSDEQFF

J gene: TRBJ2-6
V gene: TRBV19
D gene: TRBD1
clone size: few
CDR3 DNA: TGTGCCAGTAGTCCACGAGACAGGGTAGGAAGTGGGGCCAACGTCCTGACTTTC
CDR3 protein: CASSPRDRVGSGANVLTF

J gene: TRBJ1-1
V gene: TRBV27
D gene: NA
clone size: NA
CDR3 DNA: TGTGCCAGCATTCGAACAGGACGATTGAACACTGAAGCTTTCTTT
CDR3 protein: CASIRTGRLNTEAFF

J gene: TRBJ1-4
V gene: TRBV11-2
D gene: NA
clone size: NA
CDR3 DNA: TGTGCCAGCAGCTTAATCCAGGGATATGAAAAACTGTTTTTT
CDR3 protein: CASSLIQGYEKLFF

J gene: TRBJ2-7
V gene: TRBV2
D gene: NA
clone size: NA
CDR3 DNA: TGTGCCAGCAGCTACTCCTACGAGCAGTACTTC
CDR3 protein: CASSYSYEQYF

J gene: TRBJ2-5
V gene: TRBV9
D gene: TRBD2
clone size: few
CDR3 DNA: TGTGCCAGCAGCGGTAGCGGGAGCCAAGAGACCCAGTACTTC
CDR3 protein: CASSGSGSQETQYF

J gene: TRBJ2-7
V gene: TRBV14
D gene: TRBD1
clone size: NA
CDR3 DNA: TGTGCCAGCAGCCAAGTTGTAAACCGGGACAGCTCCTACGAGCAGTACTTC
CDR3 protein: CASSQVVNRDSSYEQYF

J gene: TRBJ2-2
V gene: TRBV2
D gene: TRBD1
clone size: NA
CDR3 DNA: TGTGCCAGCAGTGACCTGGGACAGGGCACCGGGGAGCTGTTTTTT
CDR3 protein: CASSDLGQGTGELFF

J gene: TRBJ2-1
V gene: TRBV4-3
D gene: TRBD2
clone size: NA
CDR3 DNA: TGCGCCAGCAGCCAGAACGTCCTTGGGCGCGGGAGGGCCTACAATGAGCAGTTCTTC
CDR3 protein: CASSQNVLGRGRAYNEQFF

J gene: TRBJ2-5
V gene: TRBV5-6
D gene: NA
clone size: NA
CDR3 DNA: TGTGCCAGCAGCTTTGGAGGGCCGGGAGAGACCCAGTACTTC
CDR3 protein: CASSFGGPGETQYF

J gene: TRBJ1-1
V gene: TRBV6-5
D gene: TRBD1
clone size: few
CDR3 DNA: TGTGCCAGCAGTTTTAGACAGGGGCTGAACACTGAAGCTTTCTTT
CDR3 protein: CASSFRQGLNTEAFF

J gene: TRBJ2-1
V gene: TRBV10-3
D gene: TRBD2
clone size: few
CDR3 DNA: TGTGCCACCATAGCGGGATCCTACAATGAGCAGTTCTTC
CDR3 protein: CATIAGSYNEQFF

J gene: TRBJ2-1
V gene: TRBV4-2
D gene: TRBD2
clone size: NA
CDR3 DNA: TGTGCCAGCAGCCAAGTAGTAGCGGGGCAAGGGGATGAGCAGTTCTTC
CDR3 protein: CASSQVVAGQGDEQFF

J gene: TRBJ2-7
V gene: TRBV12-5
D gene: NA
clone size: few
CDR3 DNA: TGTGCTAGTGGTTTATCTATGGTGACTCGGCAGACGACTTTCCCCTACGAGCAGTACTTC
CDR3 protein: CASGLSMVTRQTTFPYEQYF

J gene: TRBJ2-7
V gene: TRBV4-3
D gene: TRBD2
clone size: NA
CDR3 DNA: TGCGCCAGCAGCCATGAGTTCCCTAGCGGGAGTTACGAGCAGTACTTC
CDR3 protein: CASSHEFPSGSYEQYF

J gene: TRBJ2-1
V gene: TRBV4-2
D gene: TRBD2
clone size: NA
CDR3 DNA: TGTGCCAGCAGCCGCGAGACTAGCGGGAGGGCCTATGAGCAGTTCTTC
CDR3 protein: CASSRETSGRAYEQFF

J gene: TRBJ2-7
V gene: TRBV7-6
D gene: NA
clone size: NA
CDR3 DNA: TGTGCCAGCAGCTTAAATGGGGCCACCTACGAGCAGTACTTC
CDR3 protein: CASSLNGATYEQYF

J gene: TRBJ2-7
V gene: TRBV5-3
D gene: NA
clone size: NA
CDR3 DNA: TGTGCCAGAAGCCGAAGCGGACCTCTCCCCTACGAGCAGTACTTC
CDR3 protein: CARSRSGPLPYEQYF

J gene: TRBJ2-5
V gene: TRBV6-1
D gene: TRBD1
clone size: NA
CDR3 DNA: TGTGCCAGCAGTGAAAGATTACAGGGGAAAGTAGGGGAGACCCAGTACTTC
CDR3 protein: CASSERLQGKVGETQYF

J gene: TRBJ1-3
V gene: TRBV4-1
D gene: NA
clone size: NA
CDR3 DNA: TGCGCCAGCAGCCAGCGTATCTCTGGAAACACCATATATTTT
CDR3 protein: CASSQRISGNTIYF

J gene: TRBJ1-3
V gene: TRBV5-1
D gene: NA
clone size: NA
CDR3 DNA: TGCGCCAGCAGCTCGACTACTGGAAACACCATATATTTT
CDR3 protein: CASSSTTGNTIYF

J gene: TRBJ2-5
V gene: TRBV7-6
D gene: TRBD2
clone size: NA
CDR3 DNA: TGTGCCAGCAGCTTACTGAGTCTAGCGGGAGGAGAGACCCAGTACTTC
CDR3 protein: CASSLLSLAGGETQYF

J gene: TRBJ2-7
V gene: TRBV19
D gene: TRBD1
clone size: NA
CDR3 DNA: TGTGCCAGTAGTACAGGACAGGGGTGGTCCTACGAGCAGTACTTC
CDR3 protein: CASSTGQGWSYEQYF

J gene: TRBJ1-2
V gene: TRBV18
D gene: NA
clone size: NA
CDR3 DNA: TGTGCCAGCTCCTCATCGCTTGAGTTCTATGGCTACACCTTC
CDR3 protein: CASSSSLEFYGYTF

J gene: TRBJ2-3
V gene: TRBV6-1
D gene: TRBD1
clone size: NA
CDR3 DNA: TGTGCCAGCAGTGGATACCGGGACAGGGGGACAGATACGCAGTATTTT
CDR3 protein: CASSGYRDRGTDTQYF

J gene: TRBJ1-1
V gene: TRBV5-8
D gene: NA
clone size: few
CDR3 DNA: TGTGCCAGCAGCTTAGTAGGGGTGTTTTTAAACACTGAAGCTTTCTTT
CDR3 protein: CASSLVGVFLNTEAFF

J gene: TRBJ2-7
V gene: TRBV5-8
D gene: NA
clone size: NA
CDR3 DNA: TGTGCCACCCAATGGGGATGGCGGGGACCCTACGAGCAGTACTTC
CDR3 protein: CATQWGWRGPYEQYF

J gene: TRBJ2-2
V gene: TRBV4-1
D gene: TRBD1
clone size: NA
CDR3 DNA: TGCGCCAGCAGCCAAGATCTCGAGACAGGGCGTAGCGGGGAGCTGTTTTTT
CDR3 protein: CASSQDLETGRSGELFF

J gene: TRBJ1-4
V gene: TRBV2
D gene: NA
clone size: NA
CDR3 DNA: TGTGCCGGGGCGGGGTCGGGTACTAATGAAAAACTGTTTTTT
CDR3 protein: CAGAGSGTNEKLFF

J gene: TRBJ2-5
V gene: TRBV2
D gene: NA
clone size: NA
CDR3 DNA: TGTGCCAGCGGCGGCAACCAAGAGACCCAGTACTTC
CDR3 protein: CASGGNQETQYF

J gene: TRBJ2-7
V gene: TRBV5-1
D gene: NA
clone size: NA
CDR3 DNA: TGCGCCAGCAGCCCTGGGGGGGGCGGCTACTCCTACGAGCAGTACTTC
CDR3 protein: CASSPGGGGYSYEQYF

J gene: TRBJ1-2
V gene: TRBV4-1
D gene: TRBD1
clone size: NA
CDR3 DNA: TGCGCCAGCAGCCAAGGGCGACAGGGGGGAAAATTTAACTATGGCTACACCTTC
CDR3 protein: CASSQGRQGGKFNYGYTF

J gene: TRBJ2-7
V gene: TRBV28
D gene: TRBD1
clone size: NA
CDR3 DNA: TGTGCCAGCAGTCCCCCGGACAGGGACAGGCACGAGCAGTACTTC
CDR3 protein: CASSPPDRDRHEQYF

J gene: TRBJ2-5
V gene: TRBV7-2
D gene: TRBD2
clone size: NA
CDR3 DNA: TGTGCCAGCAGCTTAGGGACTAGCGGGAGGGCCTGGGAGACCCAGTACTTC
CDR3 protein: CASSLGTSGRAWETQYF

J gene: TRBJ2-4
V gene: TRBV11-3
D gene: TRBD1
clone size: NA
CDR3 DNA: TGTGCCAGCAGCACGACCGGGACAGAACTTGACATTCAGTACTTC
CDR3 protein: CASSTTGTELDIQYF

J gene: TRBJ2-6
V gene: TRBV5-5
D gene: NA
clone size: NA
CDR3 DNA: TGTGCCAGCAGCGCGACAGGCAATTCTGGGGCCAACGTCCTGACTTTC
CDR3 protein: CASSATGNSGANVLTF

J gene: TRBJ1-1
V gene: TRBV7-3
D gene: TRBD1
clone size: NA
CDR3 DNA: TGTGCCAGCAGCCGTGGACAGGGGGGAAGGACTGAAGCTTTCTTT
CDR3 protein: CASSRGQGGRTEAFF

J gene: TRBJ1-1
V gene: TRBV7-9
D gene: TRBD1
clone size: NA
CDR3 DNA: TGTTCCAGCAGTCCACAGGGGGCAGCTTTCTTT
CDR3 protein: CSSSPQGAAFF

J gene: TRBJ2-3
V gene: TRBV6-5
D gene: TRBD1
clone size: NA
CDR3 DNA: TGTGCCAGCAGTTACGGGACAGAATACACAGATACGCAGTATTTT
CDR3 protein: CASSYGTEYTDTQYF

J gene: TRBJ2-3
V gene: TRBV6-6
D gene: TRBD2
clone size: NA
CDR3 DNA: TGTGCCAGCAGTTACTCCCGGGAGGTACGGGCAGATACGCAGTATTTT
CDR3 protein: CASSYSREVRADTQYF

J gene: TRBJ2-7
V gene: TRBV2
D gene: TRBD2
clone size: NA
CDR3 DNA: TGTGCCAGCCGGGGCGGGAGTGGGTACGAGCAGTACTTC
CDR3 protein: CASRGGSGYEQYF

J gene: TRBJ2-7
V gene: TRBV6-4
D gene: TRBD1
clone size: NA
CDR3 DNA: TGTGCCAGCAGTGACTCGCCGGGACAGGGGTTCGACGAGCAGTACTTC
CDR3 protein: CASSDSPGQGFDEQYF

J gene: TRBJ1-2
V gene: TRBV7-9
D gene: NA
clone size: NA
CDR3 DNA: TGTGCCAGCAGCTTTCGAGGGAGTTCTAACTATGGCTACACCTTC
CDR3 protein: CASSFRGSSNYGYTF

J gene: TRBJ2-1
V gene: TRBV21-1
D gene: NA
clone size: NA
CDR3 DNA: TGTGCCAGCACCAAGTACACTGAGCAGTTCTTC
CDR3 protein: CASTKYTEQFF

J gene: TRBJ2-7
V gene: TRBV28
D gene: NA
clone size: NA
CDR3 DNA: TGTGCCAGCAGTCTTTCTTCCTACGAGCAGTACTTC
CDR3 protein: CASSLSSYEQYF

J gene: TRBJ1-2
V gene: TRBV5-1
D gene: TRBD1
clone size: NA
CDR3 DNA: TGCGCCAGCAGCTACGGACAGGGAGAGTACTATGGCTACACCTTC
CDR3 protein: CASSYGQGEYYGYTF

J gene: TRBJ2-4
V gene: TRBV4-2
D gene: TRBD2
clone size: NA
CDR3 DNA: TGTGCCAGCAGCCAAGGCCATAGCGGGAGGGCCGGGGACATTCAGTACTTC
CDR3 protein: CASSQGHSGRAGDIQYF

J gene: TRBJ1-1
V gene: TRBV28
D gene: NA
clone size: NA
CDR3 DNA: TGTGCCAGCAGTTATCCGGGGATTTCAACTGAAGCTTTCTTT
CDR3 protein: CASSYPGISTEAFF

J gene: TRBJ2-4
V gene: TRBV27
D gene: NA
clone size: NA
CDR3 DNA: TGTGCCAGCAGACCCGCAGGGACCAAAAACATTCAGTACTTC
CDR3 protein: CASRPAGTKNIQYF

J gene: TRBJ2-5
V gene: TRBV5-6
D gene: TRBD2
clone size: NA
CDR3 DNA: TGTGCCAGCAGCTTGATTCCTAGCGGGACCCAAGAGACCCAGTACTTC
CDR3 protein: CASSLIPSGTQETQYF

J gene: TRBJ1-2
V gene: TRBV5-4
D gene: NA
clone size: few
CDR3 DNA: TGTGCCAGCGGGACCTCGGGGGGCGCGGATGGCTACACCTTC
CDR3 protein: CASGTSGGADGYTF

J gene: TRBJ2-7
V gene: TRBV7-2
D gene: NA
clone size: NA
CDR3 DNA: TGTGCCAGCAGCTTAGGGGGGACTGATGAGCAGTACTTC
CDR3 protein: CASSLGGTDEQYF

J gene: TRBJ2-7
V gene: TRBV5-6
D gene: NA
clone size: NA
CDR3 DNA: TGTGCCAGCAGCTATCCTCCGAGGCCTCCTTACGAGCAGTACTTC
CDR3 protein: CASSYPPRPPYEQYF